This is a list of T cell receptor beta chains from one sample in a study of control samples from healthy donors and cancer patients. Libraries were prepared by immunoSEQ multiplex PCR; TCRdb keeps only in-frame clonotypes and omits some of them. The profile shows over 10,000 clones, approximately 93% of them singletons. Sequenced input: PBMCs. The receptors stem from a man at least 80 years old with lung cancer. CDR3s include the opening cysteine and the closing phenylalanine or tryptophan. D genes are given only for firm matches.

>TRBJ1-2|-|13|TRBV9
CASSVGSLYGYTF
>TRBJ2-2|-|12|TRBV10-3
CATEALTGELFF
>TRBJ1-6|TRBD1|13|TRBV29-1
CSVVEGAGSPLHF
>TRBJ2-1|-|11|TRBV25-1
CASSSGVQGFF
>TRBJ1-3|TRBD1|12|TRBV12-3/TRBV12-4
CASRIQGGPIYF
>TRBJ1-1|-|14|TRBV4-1
CASSQESENTEAFF
>TRBJ2-7|-|13|TRBV7-2
CASSRELVYEQYF
>TRBJ1-1|TRBD1|12|TRBV29-1
CSGLDRDTEAFF
>TRBJ1-2|-|12|TRBV7-9
CASSNTGTGYTF
>TRBJ1-4|-|15|TRBV7-3
CASSLTRDISEKLFF
>TRBJ2-5|-|12|TRBV11-3
CASSLDQETQYF
>TRBJ2-3|TRBD1|16|TRBV6-2/TRBV6-3
CASSYVPGQGVDTQYF
>TRBJ2-2|-|14|TRBV5-1
CASSLGQTTGELFF
>TRBJ1-2|-|13|TRBV13
CASKGRAMGGYTF
>TRBJ1-2|-|12|TRBV5-5
CASSPDVRGYTF
>TRBJ1-2|TRBD1|15|TRBV6-6
CASSYLGQDNYGYTF
>TRBJ1-5|-|15|TRBV5-5
CASSLERNSNQPQHF
>TRBJ2-7|TRBD2|19|TRBV15
CATSTLPRLAGGQSYEQYF
>TRBJ1-1|-|14|TRBV24-1
CATRTSQGNTEAFF